This TCR beta chain stems from a study of CD8 T cells in ankylosing spondylitis. Many counts were recorded for this clonotype. The antigen remains unidentified. Study results and limitations: About 8 highly homologous variants made up a TCR beta motif, and this motif appeared characteristic of ankylosing spondylitis blood.

Quantitative barcoded 5'-RACE was used to prepare TCR beta libraries. TCRdb used MiXCR to reprocess the 5' RACE reads, holding one entry per CDR3 protein. The sample has about 240,000 distinct CDR3 sequences; around 11% are singletons. Germline CDR1 is DFQATT and CDR2 is SNEGSKA (reference sequence). This CDR3 comprises 11 residues. Sequencing was performed on blood, either unsorted or a sorted T cell fraction (not recorded which). This sequence originates from a male donor with ankylosing spondylitis or in good health (not recorded which). This sequence joins TRBV20-1 and TRBJ2-2; D not resolved. CDR3 DNA: TGCTTTACCATAAACACCGGGGAGCTGTTTTTT. This sequence encodes CFTINTGELFF.